This T cell receptor (beta chain) is from a study of blood T cell repertoires in COVID-19. The repertoire was sequenced with immunoSEQ multiplex PCR; TCRdb's copy has only in-frame clones and lacks some. In the table there are 280,000 or so clones, approximately 86% of which are singletons. The V and J ends lost 1 base and 5 bases, in that order; junction bases with no gene match: 12. The CDR3 sequence is 17 residues long. CDR1 and CDR2 (germline): SGHRS, YFSETQ. J is TRBJ2-4 and V is TRBV5-1; TRBD1 matches 7 bases. The material sequenced was peripheral blood. This clonotype was obtained from a man younger than 35 with active or convalescent COVID-19. The CDR3 region is CASSLPETRTGENIQYF. CDR3 nucleotide sequence: TGCGCCAGCAGCTTGCCGGAAACCAGGACAGGAGAAAACATTCAGTACTTC. The full variable domain, its missing parts supplied by reference TRBV5-1 and TRBJ2-4, is KAGVTQTPRYLIKTRGQQVTLSCSPISGHRSVSWYQQTPGQGLQFLFEYFSETQRNKGNFPGRFSGRQFSNSRSEMNVSTLELGDSALYLCASSLPETRTGENIQYFGAGTRLSVL.